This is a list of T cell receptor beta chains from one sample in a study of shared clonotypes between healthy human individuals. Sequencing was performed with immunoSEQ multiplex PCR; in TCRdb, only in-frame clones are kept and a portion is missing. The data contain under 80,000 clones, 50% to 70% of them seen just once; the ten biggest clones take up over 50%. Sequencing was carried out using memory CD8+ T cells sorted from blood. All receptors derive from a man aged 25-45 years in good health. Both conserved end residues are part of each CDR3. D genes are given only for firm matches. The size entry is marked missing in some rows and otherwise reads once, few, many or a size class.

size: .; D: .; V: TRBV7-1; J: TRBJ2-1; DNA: TGTGCCAGCAGCTTAGTCTGGCAGAATGAGCAGTTCTTC; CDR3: CASSLVWQNEQFF
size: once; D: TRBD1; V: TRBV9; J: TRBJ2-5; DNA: TGTGCCAGCAGCGCTCTTGACAGGGAGCCCCAAGAGACCCAGTACTTC; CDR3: CASSALDREPQETQYF
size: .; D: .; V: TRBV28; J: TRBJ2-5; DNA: TGTGCCAGCAGCCAGAGAATGGACTCTCGTACGGCCCAGTACTTC; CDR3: CASSQRMDSRTAQYF
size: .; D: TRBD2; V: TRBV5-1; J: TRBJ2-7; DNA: TGCGCCAGCAGCTCAGGTAGCGGGAGGGCCTCCGAGCAGTACTTC; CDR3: CASSSGSGRASEQYF
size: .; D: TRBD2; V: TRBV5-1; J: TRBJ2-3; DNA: TGCGCCAGCAGCTTGACTAGCGGGAGGATTATGGATACGCAGTATTTT; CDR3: CASSLTSGRIMDTQYF
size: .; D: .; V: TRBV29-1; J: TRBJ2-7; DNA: TGCAGCGGCTCGGGAGTTAACAACGAGCAGTACTTC; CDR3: CSGSGVNNEQYF
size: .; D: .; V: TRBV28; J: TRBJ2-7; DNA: TGTGCCAGCAGCCTCGAGGGGGGGGACGAGCAGTACTTC; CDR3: CASSLEGGDEQYF
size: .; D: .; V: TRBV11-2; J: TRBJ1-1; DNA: TGTGCCAGCAGCTCAGGGCTGGGGAACACTGAAGCTTTCTTT; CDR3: CASSSGLGNTEAFF
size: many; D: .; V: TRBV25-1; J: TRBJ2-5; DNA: TGTGCCAGCAGTCACCAAGAGACCCAGTACTTC; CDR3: CASSHQETQYF
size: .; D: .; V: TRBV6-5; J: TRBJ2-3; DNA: TGTGCCAGCAGTCCCATGAGGGGAGATACGCAGTATTTT; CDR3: CASSPMRGDTQYF
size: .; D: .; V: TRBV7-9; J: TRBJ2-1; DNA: TGTGCCAGCAGTACGGAGCTACCCTCCTACAATGAGCAGTTCTTC; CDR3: CASSTELPSYNEQFF
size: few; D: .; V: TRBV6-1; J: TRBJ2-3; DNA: TGTGCCAGCAGTGAAGTTGATTCGTGGGTGAGAGATACGCAGTATTTT; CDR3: CASSEVDSWVRDTQYF
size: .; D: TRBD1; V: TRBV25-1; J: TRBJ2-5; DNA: TGTGCCAGCAGTGAATACCGGACAGGGCAAGAGACCCAGTACTTC; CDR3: CASSEYRTGQETQYF
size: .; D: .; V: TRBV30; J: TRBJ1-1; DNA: TGTGCCTGTACGATGAACACTGAAGCTTTCTTT; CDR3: CACTMNTEAFF
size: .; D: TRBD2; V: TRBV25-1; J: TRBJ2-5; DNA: TGTGCCAGCAGTGAAGCGGGGGAGGACGGGGAGACCCAGTACTTC; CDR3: CASSEAGEDGETQYF
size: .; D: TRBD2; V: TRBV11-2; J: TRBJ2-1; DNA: TGTGCCAGCAGCCATCTGGCGGGAGGGGACCCCTCCTACAATGAGCAGTTCTTC; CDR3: CASSHLAGGDPSYNEQFF
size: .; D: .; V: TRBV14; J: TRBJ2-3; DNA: TGTGCCAGCAGCCAAATTAGCTATACGCAGTATTTT; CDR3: CASSQISYTQYF
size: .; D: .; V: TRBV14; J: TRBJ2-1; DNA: TGTGCCAGCAGCCCCTGGTTAGGGAGCAATGAGCAGTTCTTC; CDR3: CASSPWLGSNEQFF
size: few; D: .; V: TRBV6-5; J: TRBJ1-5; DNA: TGTGCCAGCAGCCTGACAGCAAATCAGCCCCAGCATTTT; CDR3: CASSLTANQPQHF
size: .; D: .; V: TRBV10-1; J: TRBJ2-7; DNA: TGCGCCAGCAGTGACTCGGGACGGTCATTCTACGAGCAGTACTTC; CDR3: CASSDSGRSFYEQYF
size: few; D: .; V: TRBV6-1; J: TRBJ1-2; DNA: TGTGCCAGCAGTGAAGCGAGCGGGGACTACTATGGCTACACCTTC; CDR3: CASSEASGDYYGYTF
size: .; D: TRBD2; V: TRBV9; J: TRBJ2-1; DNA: TGTGCCAGCAGCGAGGGGACTAGCGGGAGGGCTTATGAGCAGTTCTTC; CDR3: CASSEGTSGRAYEQFF
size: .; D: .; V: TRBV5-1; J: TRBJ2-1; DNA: TGCGCCAGCAGCCTCAGGACTTCCTCCTACAATGAGCGGTTCTTC; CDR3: CASSLRTSSYNERFF
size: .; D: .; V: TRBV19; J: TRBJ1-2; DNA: TGTGCCAGCCTAGGGTCTCTTAAGGATTATGGCTACACCTTC; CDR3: CASLGSLKDYGYTF
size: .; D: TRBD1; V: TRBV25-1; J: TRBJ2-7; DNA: TGTGCCAGCAGTGCTGACAGGGGAAAAGTTCACGAGCAGTACTTC; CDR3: CASSADRGKVHEQYF
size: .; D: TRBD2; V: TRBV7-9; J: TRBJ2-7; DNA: TGTGCCAGCAGCTTTTCTAGCGGGAGGCTCGACGAGCAGTACTTC; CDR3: CASSFSSGRLDEQYF
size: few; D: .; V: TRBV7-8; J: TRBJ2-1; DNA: TGTGCCAGCAGCTTAAGGGCCTACAATGAGCAGTTCTTC; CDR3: CASSLRAYNEQFF
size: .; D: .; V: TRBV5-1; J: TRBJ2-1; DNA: TGCGCCAGCAGCTTTTTCTCGGACTCCTACAATGAGCAGTTCTTC; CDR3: CASSFFSDSYNEQFF
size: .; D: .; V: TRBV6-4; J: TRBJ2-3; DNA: TGTGCCAGCAGTAACATAGCGGCGGAGACCACAGATACGCAGTATTTT; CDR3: CASSNIAAETTDTQYF
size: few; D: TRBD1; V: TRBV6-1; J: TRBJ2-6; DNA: TGTGCCAGCACCGACAGGGTTTCTGGGGCCAACGTCCTGACTTTC; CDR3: CASTDRVSGANVLTF
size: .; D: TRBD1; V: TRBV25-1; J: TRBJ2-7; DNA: TGTGCCAGCAGTGCAAACGCCGGGACAGGGGAAAAGCAGTACTTC; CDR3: CASSANAGTGEKQYF
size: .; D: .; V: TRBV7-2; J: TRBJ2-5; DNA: TGTGCCAGCAGCTTTATTTCTAGTCGTGAAGAGACCCAGTACTTC; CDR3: CASSFISSREETQYF
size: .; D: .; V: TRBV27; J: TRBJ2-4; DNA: TGTGCCAGCAGCACCGGGGACATTCAGTACTTC; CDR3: CASSTGDIQYF
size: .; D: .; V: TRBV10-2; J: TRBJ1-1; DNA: TGCGCCAGCACCTACGGGGGGGAAGCTTTCTTT; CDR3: CASTYGGEAFF
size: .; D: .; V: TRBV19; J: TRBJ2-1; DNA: TGTGCCAGTAGTATCAGTTGGGGTCACGAGCAGTTCTTC; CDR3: CASSISWGHEQFF
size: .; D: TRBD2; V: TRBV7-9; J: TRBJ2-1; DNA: TGTGCCAGCAGCCCCCGGGCTAGCGGGAGGGTCAATGAGCAGTTCTTC; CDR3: CASSPRASGRVNEQFF
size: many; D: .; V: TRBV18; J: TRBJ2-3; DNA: TGTGCCAGCTCTGGAACTAGCACAGATACGCAGTATTTT; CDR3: CASSGTSTDTQYF
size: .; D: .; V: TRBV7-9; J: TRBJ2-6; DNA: TGTGCCAGTCGGGAGTTCCCCTTCTCTGGGGCCAACGTCCTGACTTTC; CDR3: CASREFPFSGANVLTF
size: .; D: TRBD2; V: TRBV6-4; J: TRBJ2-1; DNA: TGTGCCAGCAGTGATAGACTAGCGGGTTACAATGAGCAGTTCTTC; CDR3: CASSDRLAGYNEQFF
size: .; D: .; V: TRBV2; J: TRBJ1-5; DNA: TGTGCCAGCAGTGAACTGGTCGGCCAACAGCCCCAGCATTTT; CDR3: CASSELVGQQPQHF
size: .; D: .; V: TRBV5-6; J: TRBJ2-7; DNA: TGTGCCAGCAGCTTGGGCAGACTAGTCTACGAGCAGTACTTC; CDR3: CASSLGRLVYEQYF
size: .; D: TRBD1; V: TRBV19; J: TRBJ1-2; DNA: TGTGCCAGCGGACAGGCGCTTGGCTACACCTTC; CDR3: CASGQALGYTF
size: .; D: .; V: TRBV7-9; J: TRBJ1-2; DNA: TGTGCCAGCAGCCAAACCGGAGTAGGCTACACCTTC; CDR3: CASSQTGVGYTF
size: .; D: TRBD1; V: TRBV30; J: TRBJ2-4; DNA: TGTGCCTGGAGTATCAGGGGGAACCCCAAAAACATTCAGTACTTC; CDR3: CAWSIRGNPKNIQYF
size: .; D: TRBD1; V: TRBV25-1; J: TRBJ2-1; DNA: TGTGCCAGCAGTGAAGACAGGGGCAATGAGCAGTTCTTC; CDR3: CASSEDRGNEQFF
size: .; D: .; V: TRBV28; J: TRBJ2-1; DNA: TGTGCCAGCAATGGAGGCCTTTCTGGCGATGAGCAGTTCTTC; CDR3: CASNGGLSGDEQFF
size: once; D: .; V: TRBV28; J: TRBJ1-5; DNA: TGTGCCAGCAGTTATAACAACCACCGGGGTCAGCCCCAGCATTTT; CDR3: CASSYNNHRGQPQHF
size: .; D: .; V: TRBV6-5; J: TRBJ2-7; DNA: TGTGCCAGCAGCCCCGGGTGGGGGGCGCGCGAGCAGTACTTC; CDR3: CASSPGWGAREQYF
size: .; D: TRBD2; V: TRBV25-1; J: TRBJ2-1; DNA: TGTGCCAGCAGTGAATACGAGCGGGAGGCCTACAATGAGCAGTTCTTC; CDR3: CASSEYEREAYNEQFF
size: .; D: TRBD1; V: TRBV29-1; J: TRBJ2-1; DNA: TGCAGCGTTGACGGACAGGGGTTCGATGAGCAGTTCTTC; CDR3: CSVDGQGFDEQFF
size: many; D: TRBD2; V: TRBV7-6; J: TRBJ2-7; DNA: TGTGCCAGCAGCCCCCATGGACTAGCGGGCCTCCCCTACGAGCAGTACTTC; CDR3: CASSPHGLAGLPYEQYF
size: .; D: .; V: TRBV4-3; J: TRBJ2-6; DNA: TGCGCCAGCAGCCAAGATATTGGGTCCGGGGCCAACGTCCTGACTTTC; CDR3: CASSQDIGSGANVLTF
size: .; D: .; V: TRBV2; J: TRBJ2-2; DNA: TGTGCCAGCCGACCCTACAGGGTGAATGCCGGGGAGCTGTTTTTT; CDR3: CASRPYRVNAGELFF
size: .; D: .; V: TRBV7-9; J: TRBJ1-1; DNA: TGTGCCAGCAGCCCCTTTGGGGGCTTGAACACTGAAGCTTTCTTT; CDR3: CASSPFGGLNTEAFF
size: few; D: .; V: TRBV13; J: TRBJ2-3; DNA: TGTGCCAGCAGCTTAGAGCTCAGGGCAGATACGCAGTATTTT; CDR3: CASSLELRADTQYF
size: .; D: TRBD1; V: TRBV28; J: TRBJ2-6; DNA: TGTGCCAGCCACTCCCGGGACAGGGGCTCTGGGGCCAACGTCCTGACTTTC; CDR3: CASHSRDRGSGANVLTF
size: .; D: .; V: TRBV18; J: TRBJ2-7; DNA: TGTGCCAGCTCACCATATGGCGAAGACGAGCAGTACTTC; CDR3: CASSPYGEDEQYF
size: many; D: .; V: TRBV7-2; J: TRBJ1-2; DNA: TGTGCCAGCAGCATCCATGGGACGGCTACCTATGGCTACACCTTC; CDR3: CASSIHGTATYGYTF
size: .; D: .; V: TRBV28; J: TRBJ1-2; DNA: TGTGCCAGCTCTGACGGGGGTTACTATGGCTACACCTTC; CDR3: CASSDGGYYGYTF
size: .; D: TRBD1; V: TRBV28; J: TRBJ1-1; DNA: TGTGCCAGCAGAACCGGACAGGTGGGGACTGAAGCTTTCTTT; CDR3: CASRTGQVGTEAFF